This T cell receptor (beta chain) emerged from a study of blood T cell repertoires in COVID-19 (TCRdb year 2020). Turning to the overall study: The collaborator samples originated in the United States, Italy and Spain and spanned the acute and convalescent phases of COVID-19. The material from the prospective study consisted of cDNA or gDNA derived from T cells, B-cell-depleted T cells, or PBMCs. A freely available public database, intended as a resource for researchers studying the immune response to SARS-CoV-2, is where the repertoires were released. Sample metadata almost always included a de-identified subject ID, COVID-19 status, age in years and sex. Deeply sampled blood TCRbeta repertoires from subjects exposed to, actively infected with, or recovered from COVID-19 were included in the dataset. Samples came from the ongoing ImmuneRACE study (first 160 participants) plus 1,254 subjects from 6 global collaborators. Where available, HLA class I and class II types were obtained from metadata supplied by the sample provider rather than from assay-based typing. General study outcomes and caveats: Clinical and demographic metadata were provided uncurated, with the amount varying by source and participant.

TCRbeta CDR3 regions were amplified from genomic DNA by means of the immunoSEQ Assay, a bias-controlled multiplex PCR. In the original analysis: The number of nucleated cells in each sample was estimated by amplification of reference gene primers within the assay. Sequence reads were collapsed and filtered to measure the absolute abundance of every unique TCRbeta CDR3 rearrangement. Productive Simpson clonality was computed per sample as the square root of Simpson's diversity index over productive rearrangements. TCRdb took this table from immuneACCESS and kept in-frame rearrangements with V and J called. Such tables lack part of the clones; where checked against another copy, unresolved V genes explain under half of the gap, and the rest is unexplained. V and J calls and clone size follow that table, whereas D and trimming were derived from the DNA. The sample yields around 52,000 clones; approximately 89% were counted once. The ten largest account for approximately 30% of the sample.

Compared with germline, V lacks 5 bases and J lacks 5 bases; bases without a gene match: 3. Including cysteine and phenylalanine, the CDR3 has 15 amino acids. The kept DNA is CDR3 alone, 45 bases in frame from the first base. Taken from the germline V gene, the CDR1 and CDR2 loops are SGHTA and FQGNSA. Whole blood was collected in K2EDTA tubes by collaborating institutions according to the institutions' own protocols. For TCRbeta analysis, collaborators shipped samples as frozen whole blood, isolated PBMCs, or DNA extracted from either of those sample types. As for this clone: Its antigen is not yet known. Base quality data are lacking; no much larger clone is found one base away.

Sequenced material: peripheral blood. The chain was built from TRBV7-2 and TRBJ2-2, and TRBD2 matches 12 of the central bases. This sequence was found in a woman of 80 years or more with acute or convalescent COVID-19. The sequence in DNA is TGTGCCAGCAGCACTAGCGGGGGGTGGACCGGGGAGCTGTTTTTT. It translates as CASSTSGGWTGELFF.